This T cell receptor (beta chain) was found in a study of shared clonotypes between healthy human individuals. The wider study: Per-donor plates numbered three CD4 naive, three CD4 memory, two CD8 naive and one CD8 memory.

CD4+ cells were split into CD45RA+ naive and CD45RA-negative memory subsets. Germline lookup yields CDR1 SNHLY and CDR2 FYNNEI. This CDR3 contains 14 residues. V shed 4 bases and J 5 bases; nucleotides not matched to a gene: 7. An even split of each subset's genomic DNA across several immunoSEQ plates was performed. Clones were sequenced by immunoSEQ multiplex PCR, and TCRdb holds only the in-frame ones, with some missing. The table records more than 550,000 clones, 72% of them present only once. The origin of this receptor is a woman in her twenties or thirties in good health. Material: memory CD4+ T cells sorted from blood. Subset described: CD45RA-negative fraction. The chain has TRBV2 and TRBJ2-7; 8 nucleotides agree with TRBD1. The CDR3 coding sequence is TGTGCCAGCAGTGTGGACAGGGCCGCAAACGAGCAGTACTTC. Translated: CASSVDRAANEQYF.